This note documents a single T cell receptor (beta chain) sequence. Clones were read by immunoSEQ multiplex PCR, and TCRdb kept only the in-frame ones, dropping some. The data show some 200,000 clones, around 86% seen once. This sample was included in a study of blood T cell repertoires in COVID-19. Overall study: Nucleic acid was either cDNA or gDNA, and it came from T cells, B-cell-depleted T cells, or PBMCs.

There are 12 residues in the CDR3. Germline V gene sequence: CDR1 MDHEN, CDR2 SYDVKM. Trimming at V came to 7 bases and at J to 5 bases, leaving 5 bases not matched to a gene. V gene TRBV28 combines with J gene TRBJ2-7; TRBD1 matches 7 bases. The sequence derives from a woman in her thirties or forties with acute or convalescent COVID-19. Material for sequencing was peripheral blood. CDR3 loop: CASTTGSNEQYF. CDR3 bases: TGTGCCAGCACGACAGGGTCGAACGAGCAGTACTTC. Full variable domain (rest looked up from reference TRBV28 and TRBJ2-7): DVKVTQSSRYLVKRTGEKVFLECVQDMDHENMFWYRQDPGLGLRLIYFSYDVKMKEKGDIPEGYSVSREKKERFSLILESASTNQTSMYLCASTTGSNEQYFGPGTRLTVT.